This T cell receptor beta chain emerged from a study of T-cell reconstitution after alpha-beta-depleted transplantation in children. Points from the study as a whole: The study reportedly traced alpha-beta T cells about two months after transplant to several hundred expanded graft clones. The origin of high day-60 TCRbeta diversity in some patients lay in surviving recipient T cells and thymic progenitors. Among T cells one year after transplant, newly produced cells accounted for most counts and diversity.

On this clonotype itself: Its antigen remains unidentified.

Unique molecular identifiers were used in preparing the TCRbeta library. MiXCR was run by TCRdb on the PCR reads, yielding one entry per CDR3 protein. The sample has about 420,000 distinct CDR3 sequences, about 16% seen once; the top ten hold 25% to 30%. The source is a boy under two years old who had a stem cell transplant for Wiskott-Aldrich syndrome, so the T cells may come from the graft donor. Material: PBMCs, mostly from graft donor cells, obtained 360 days after TCRalphabeta/CD19-depleted stem cell transplant.

CDR3 nucleotide sequence: TGTGCCAGCAGTTTATTTGCGGGAGCATCCAATGAGCAGTTCTTC. This codes for CASSLFAGASNEQFF. This chain uses TRBV12-3 or TRBV12-4 with TRBJ2-1; 7 bases map to TRBD2. The ends lost 2 bases at V and 6 bases at J; junction bases unmatched: 7. CDR3 length: 15 residues.